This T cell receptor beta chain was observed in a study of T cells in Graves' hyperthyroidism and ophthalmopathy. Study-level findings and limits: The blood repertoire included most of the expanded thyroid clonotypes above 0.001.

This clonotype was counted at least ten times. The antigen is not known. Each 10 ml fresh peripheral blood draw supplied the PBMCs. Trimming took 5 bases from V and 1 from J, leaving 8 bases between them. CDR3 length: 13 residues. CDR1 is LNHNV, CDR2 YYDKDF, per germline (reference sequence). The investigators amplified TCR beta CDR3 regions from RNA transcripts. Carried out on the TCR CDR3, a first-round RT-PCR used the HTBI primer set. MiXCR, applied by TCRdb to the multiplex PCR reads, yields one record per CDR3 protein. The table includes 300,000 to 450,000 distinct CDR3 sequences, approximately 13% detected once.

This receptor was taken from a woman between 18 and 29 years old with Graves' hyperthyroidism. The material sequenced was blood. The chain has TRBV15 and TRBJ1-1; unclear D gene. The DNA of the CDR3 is TGTGCCACCAGCTTGGCCACGAACACTGAAGCTTTCTTT. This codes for CATSLATNTEAFF.